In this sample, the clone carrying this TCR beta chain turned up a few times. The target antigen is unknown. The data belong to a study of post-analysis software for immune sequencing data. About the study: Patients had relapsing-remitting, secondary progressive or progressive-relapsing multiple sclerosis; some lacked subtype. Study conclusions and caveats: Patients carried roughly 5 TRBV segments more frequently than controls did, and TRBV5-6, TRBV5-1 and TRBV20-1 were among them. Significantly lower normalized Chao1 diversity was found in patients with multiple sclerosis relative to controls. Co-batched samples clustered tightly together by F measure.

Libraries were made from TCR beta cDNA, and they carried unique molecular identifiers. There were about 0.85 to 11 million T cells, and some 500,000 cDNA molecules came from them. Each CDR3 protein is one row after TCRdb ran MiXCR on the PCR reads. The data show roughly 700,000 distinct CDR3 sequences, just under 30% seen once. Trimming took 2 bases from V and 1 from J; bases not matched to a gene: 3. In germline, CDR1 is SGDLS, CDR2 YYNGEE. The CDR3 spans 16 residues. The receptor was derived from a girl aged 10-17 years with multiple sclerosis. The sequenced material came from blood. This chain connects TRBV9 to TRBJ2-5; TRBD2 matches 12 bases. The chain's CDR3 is CASSVTSGGLQETQYF. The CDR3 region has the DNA TGTGCCAGCAGCGTCACTAGCGGGGGGCTCCAAGAGACCCAGTACTTC.